This T cell receptor beta chain is drawn from a study of blood T cells in healthy people across ages. Study-wide points: Long-lived donors had more naive CD4+ cells and higher diversity than aged donors. TCR beta diversity correlated strongly with naive T cell percentage. Lack of knowledge of donor CMV status possibly confounded expanded clonotype changes.

CDR3 length: 14 residues. Trimming took off 2 bases at V and 6 bases at J, with 12 bases between the two ends. The germline V gene has CDR1 LGHNA and CDR2 YSLEER. Concerning this clonotype: The antigen is unknown.

The use of a sample-barcoded 5' primer and a J-beta primer mix characterized a second PCR of roughly 7 to 11 cycles. TCRdb re-called the 5' RACE reads through MiXCR, storing one row per CDR3 protein. The repertoire holds about 1.7 million distinct CDR3 sequences, with approximately 30% as singletons. The genes are TRBV4-3 and TRBJ2-3; D unresolved. The sequencing input was blood. The sequence derives from a woman aged 25 to 39 in good health. Here the CDR3 reads CASSQQTERDTQYF. DNA for the CDR3: TGCGCCAGCAGCCAACAGACCGAGCGCGATACGCAGTATTTT.